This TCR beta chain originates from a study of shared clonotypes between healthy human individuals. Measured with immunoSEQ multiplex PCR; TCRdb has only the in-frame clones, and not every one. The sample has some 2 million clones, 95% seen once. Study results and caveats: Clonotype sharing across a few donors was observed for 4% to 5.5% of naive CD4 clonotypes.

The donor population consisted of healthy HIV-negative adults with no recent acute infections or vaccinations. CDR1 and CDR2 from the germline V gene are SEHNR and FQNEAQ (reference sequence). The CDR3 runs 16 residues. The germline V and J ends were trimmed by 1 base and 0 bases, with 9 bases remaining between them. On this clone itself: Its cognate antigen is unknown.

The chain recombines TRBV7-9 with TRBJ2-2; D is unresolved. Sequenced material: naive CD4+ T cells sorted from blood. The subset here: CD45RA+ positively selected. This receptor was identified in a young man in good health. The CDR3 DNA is TGTGCCAGCAGCTTAGGAGGCAGAACGAACACCGGGGAGCTGTTTTTT. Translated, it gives CASSLGGRTNTGELFF.